A selection of T cell receptor beta chains follows, all from one sample in a study of cytomegalovirus exposure and HLA in healthy donors. Clones were read by immunoSEQ multiplex PCR, and TCRdb kept only the in-frame ones, dropping some. The table shows 150,000 to 200,000 clones, with around three quarters occurring only once. Sequences were obtained from PBMCs. These receptors originate from a woman younger than 45 in good health and CMV-seropositive. Both conserved end residues are trimmed from each CDR3. D genes are given only for firm matches. Size values are once, few and many counts, or a class for expanded clones, and some rows have none.

size,length,D,V,CDR3
NA,13,NA,TRBV9,ASSLVSADTDTQY
NA,12,NA,TRBV7-6,ASSLASHSYEQY
NA,11,NA,TRBV9,ASTRTATDTQY
NA,13,TRBD1,TRBV9,ASSVDPGGSGEQY
NA,11,TRBD1,TRBV28,ASSFGQGETQY
NA,13,NA,TRBV4-1,ASSRRDGGDEKLF
NA,10,NA,TRBV7-9,SSSLSGREAF
NA,12,NA,TRBV5-1,ASSPGSRGTEAF
NA,13,TRBD1,TRBV6-6,ASSQDRAYNSPLH
NA,13,NA,TRBV5-1,ASSLTQGQTYEQY
NA,12,NA,TRBV5-1,ASSLDRVRYEQY
NA,12,NA,TRBV7-9,SSSLGQTNEKLF
few,14,NA,TRBV21-1,ATINRVPFMNTEAF
few,9,NA,TRBV10-3,AIGDQETQY
NA,14,TRBD1,TRBV19,ASSTRDRGYNSPLH
NA,10,NA,TRBV19,ASRETNTEAF
NA,11,NA,TRBV30,AWSITVNTEAF
few,16,NA,TRBV4-1,ASSQAGADSWPNYGYT
NA,11,NA,TRBV10-3,AIRAGSTYEQY
NA,12,NA,TRBV25-1,ASSEQARGYGYT
NA,13,NA,TRBV19,ASSISRVVSEKLF